This TCR beta chain is from a study of vaccination and CD4 T cells after COVID-19. For the study at large: Post-COVID draws came a median approximately 100 days after diagnosis (range 35 to 161). Researchers treated cells with overlapping spike peptides taken from SARS-CoV-2, HCoV-NL63, HCoV-OC43 and HCoV-229E.

An Oncomine TCR Beta short-read assay was used to sequence the DNA from cultured CD4+ T cells. TCRdb re-analysed the PCR reads in MiXCR, keeping a single row per CDR3 protein. In the table there are roughly 17,000 distinct CDR3 sequences, around 70% of which are singletons. In regard to this clonotype: What it binds is not known.

The treatment was: approximately 9-day PBMC culture with coronavirus spike peptide pools or control peptides (ViraFEST assay). ViraFEST expanded antigen-specific T cells with peptide pools, then sequenced TCRs. Two million PBMCs were grown per well alongside roughly 10 IU/ml IL-2 and roughly 9.3 ug/ml peptide pools. This clonotype originated in a human donor who had recovered from COVID-19. The sequenced sample was CD4+ T cells from blood, cultured in vitro.

The CDR3 protein is CASSYSGQGNGYTF. The CDR3 DNA is TGTGCCAGCAGTTACTCGGGACAGGGTAACGGCTACACCTTC. The chain recombines TRBV6-2 or TRBV6-3 with TRBJ1-2, with TRBD1 matching over 9 bases. CDR1 and CDR2 from the germline V gene are MNHEY and SVGEGT. This CDR3 is 14 amino acids long. V lost 0 bases and J lost 8; bases outside the gene matches: 4.